This T cell receptor (beta chain) was found in a study of blood T cell repertoires in COVID-19. Libraries were prepared by immunoSEQ multiplex PCR; TCRdb keeps only in-frame clonotypes and omits some of them. The profile shows roughly 190,000 clones, around 85% of them singletons. The CDR3 runs to 15 residues. Germline V lookup: CDR1 SGDLS, CDR2 YYNGEE. V shed 5 bases and J shed 1 base, with 14 bases lying between them. The source is a woman in her forties or fifties with acute or convalescent COVID-19. This rearrangement joins TRBV9 to TRBJ2-3; D is undetermined. Material: peripheral blood. The CDR3 is CASRPIGAGTDTQYF. The CDR3 bases are TGTGCCAGCAGACCAATCGGAGCAGGCACAGATACGCAGTATTTT.